This passage covers 18 T cell receptor beta chains from one sample sequenced in a study of blood T cell repertoires in COVID-19 (TCRdb year 2020). The receptor library was made with the immunoSEQ multiplex PCR assay. Imported from immuneACCESS, the table was reduced by TCRdb to in-frame sequences with V and J called. These copies leave out some clones; in studies compared against another copy, an unresolved V gene accounts for under half, and the cause of the remainder is not known. This sample lists 170,000 or so clones; around 84% were detected once. The top ten hold around 0.63% of the sample. Sequencing input: peripheral blood. The receptors stem from a man between 60 and 70 years old with COVID-19, enrolled during active disease.

The rearrangement links TRBV9 to TRBJ2-3, with D unclear. This CDR3 region has 14 residues. The V end was cut by 3 bases, the J end by 2 bases, with 10 bases between. From germline, CDR1 is SGDLS and CDR2 YYNGEE. The CDR3 protein is CASSERLTTDTQYF. DNA for the CDR3: TGTGCCAGCAGCGAGAGGTTAACCACAGATACGCAGTATTTT.

This rearrangement joins TRBV18 to TRBJ2-7; D not resolved. Germline V gene sequence: CDR1 KGHSH, CDR2 LQKENI. Trimming shortened V by 2 bases and J by 6 bases, and 11 bases separated the two germline ends. There are 13 residues in the CDR3. Written as DNA, the CDR3 is TGTGCCAGCTCACCAAGAACTCCGTCCGAGCAGTACTTC. Encoded protein: CASSPRTPSEQYF.

In its sample, this clone was seen a few times. CDR3 in amino acids: CASSSNRGRADTQYF. In DNA form, the CDR3 reads TGTGCCAGCAGTTCGAACAGGGGTCGGGCGGATACGCAGTATTTT. The genes are TRBV6-2 or TRBV6-3 and TRBJ2-3; 7 positions match TRBD1. This CDR3 has 15 residues. V was clipped by 4 bases and J by 6 bases; unmatched bases: 10. Germline V gene lookup returns CDR1 MNHEY and CDR2 SVGEGT.

Here the CDR3 DNA reads TGCAGTGCTAGTGGACTAGCGGGAGTTGGGGAGTACTTC. Amino acids: CSASGLAGVGEYF. The chain employs TRBV20-1 and TRBJ2-7, with TRBD2 matching over 13 bases. V gave up 3 bases and J gave up 11 bases; unmatched junction bases: 7. Looked up from germline, CDR1 is DFQATT and CDR2 is SNEGSKA (reference sequence). The CDR3 runs to 13 residues.

This rearrangement joins TRBV6-1 to TRBJ2-7; D remains ambiguous. This CDR3 contains 15 residues. From germline, CDR1 is MNHNS and CDR2 SASEGT. The V gene lost 0 bases and the J gene lost 3 bases, with 12 bases spanning the gap. As DNA, the CDR3 is TGTGCCAGCAGTGAAGCCTTCGGGTCAATCTACGAGCAGTACTTC. Translating gives CASSEAFGSIYEQYF.

This chain joins TRBV6-2 or TRBV6-3 and TRBJ2-7; TRBD2 matches 8 bases. V shed 0 bases and J 1 base; nucleotides not matched to a gene: 8. Germline V gene sequence: CDR1 MNHEY, CDR2 SVGEGT. The CDR3 runs to 17 residues. For the CDR3, the DNA is TGTGCCAGCAGTTACTCGAGGACTAGCCTTACATCCTACGAGCAGTACTTC. As protein: CASSYSRTSLTSYEQYF.

This clone was detected once. Other DNA sequences in this specimen translate into the identical CDR3. The rearrangement uses TRBV15 and TRBJ1-5, with a weak D call TRBD1 (6 bases). This CDR3 region has 14 residues. The ends were cut back, 1 base at V and 6 bases at J, with 10 bases in the middle. CDR1 LNHNV and CDR2 YYDKDF come from the germline V gene (reference sequence). CDR3 sequence: CATSRAGGGQPQHF. The CDR3 DNA is TGTGCCACCAGCAGAGCGGGGGGCGGTCAGCCCCAGCATTTT.

The J gene is TRBJ2-7, the V gene TRBV10-3, with 9 bases that match TRBD1. Germline lookup yields CDR1 ENHRY and CDR2 SYGVKD. This CDR3 is built from 14 residues. V shed 6 bases, J shed 6 bases, and the junction held 9 bases outside the gene matches. The chain's CDR3 is CAISGRDRVGEQYF. The CDR3 coding sequence is TGTGCCATCAGCGGCCGGGACAGGGTTGGCGAGCAGTACTTC.

CDR3 nucleotide sequence: TGCGCCAGCAGCCAAGCGTTGAGCACAGATACGCAGTATTTT. It encodes CASSQALSTDTQYF. The chain employs TRBV4-3 and TRBJ2-3; D not certain. CDR1 is LGHNA, CDR2 YSLEER, per germline. Trimming pared 1 base from V and 0 bases from J, leaving 5 bases between. The CDR3 runs 14 residues.

The chain uses TRBV9 and TRBJ1-2; D is ambiguous. V was clipped by 0 bases and J by 3 bases, with 3 bases between them. This CDR3 spans 12 amino acids. Germline V gene data show CDR1 as SGDLS and CDR2 as YYNGEE. The CDR3 region has the DNA TGTGCCAGCAGCGTAGCCGACTATGGCTACACCTTC. The encoded protein is CASSVADYGYTF. The full variable domain, with the rest looked up from reference TRBV9 and TRBJ1-2, is DSGVTQTPKHLITATGQRVTLRCSPRSGDLSVYWYQQSLDQGLQFLIQYYNGEERAKGNILERFSAQQFPDLHSELNLSSLELGDSALYFCASSVADYGYTFGSGTRLTVV.

This clone showed up just once. This chain connects TRBV19 to TRBJ1-5; D remains ambiguous. The CDR3 is 12 amino acids. The germline CDR1 and CDR2 sequences are LNHDA and SQIVND (reference sequence). Trimming removed 10 bases at V and 0 bases at J, with 7 bases between. CDR3: CATRNSNQPQHF. CDR3 DNA: TGTGCCACCAGAAATAGCAATCAGCCCCAGCATTTT.

This sequence joins TRBV19 and TRBJ1-1, with 9 bases lining up with TRBD1. CDR1 LNHDA and CDR2 SQIVND come from the germline V gene (reference sequence). Trimming removed 9 bases from V and 5 bases from J; junction bases left unmatched: 13. This CDR3 comprises 15 residues. The CDR3 reads CASLSPGQGRTEAFF. The CDR3 nucleotides read TGTGCCAGCCTGTCCCCGGGACAGGGTCGGACTGAAGCTTTCTTT.

CDR3 coding DNA: TGTGCCAGCAGCTTAGGCGGACTAGCGGGGCAACAAACTTACGAGCAGTACTTC. Translating it yields CASSLGGLAGQQTYEQYF. This chain uses TRBV13 with TRBJ2-7, with TRBD2 identical over 12 bases. The CDR3 runs 18 residues. Trimming cost V 0 bases and J 4 bases; bases outside gene matches: 10. From germline, CDR1 is PRHDT and CDR2 FYEKMQ (reference sequence).

The chain combines TRBV7-9 with TRBJ2-5; 10 bases align to TRBD1. J was trimmed by 5 bases and V by 6 bases; bases with no gene match: 9. The CDR3 sequence is 15 residues long. CDR1 SEHNR and CDR2 FQNEAQ come from the germline V gene (reference sequence). CDR3 amino acids: CASRLGQGGGETQYF. CDR3 in DNA: TGTGCCAGCAGGCTTGGACAGGGGGGAGGCGAGACCCAGTACTTC.

The CDR3 is CASSQDPGGGSYNEQFF. The CDR3 DNA is TGCGCCAGCAGCCAAGATCCGGGGGGAGGTTCCTACAATGAGCAGTTCTTC. The rearrangement uses TRBV4-3 and TRBJ2-1, with 7 bases aligning to TRBD2. The CDR3 sequence is 17 residues long. CDR1 and CDR2 from the germline V gene are LGHNA and YSLEER. J gave up 1 base and V 0 bases, and 6 bases lay outside the gene matches.

The V call is TRBV28, the J call TRBJ1-5; 7 nucleotides agree with TRBD1. The CDR3 runs to 16 residues. V lost 5 bases to trimming and J lost 9 bases; unmatched junction nucleotides: 16. The germline CDR1 and CDR2 sequences are MDHEN and SYDVKM. The CDR3 sequence is CASSPRQAEGARPQHF. The CDR3 region has the DNA TGTGCCAGCAGTCCGAGACAGGCAGAGGGGGCTCGGCCCCAGCATTTT.

V gene TRBV3-1 (or the pseudogene TRBV3-2) combines with J gene TRBJ2-5; D not certain. Germline CDR1 and CDR2: LGHDT and YNNKEL (reference sequence). The CDR3 is made up of 12 amino acids. Trimming removed 5 bases at V and 5 bases at J, with 9 bases between. The CDR3 DNA reads TGTGCCAGCAGCTTTTTGGCTGAGACCCAGTACTTC. Residues: CASSFLAETQYF.

The rearrangement uses TRBV28 and TRBJ2-7, with TRBD2 matching over 7 bases. V shed 11 bases, J shed 5 bases, and the junction held 15 bases outside the gene matches. CDR3 length: 14 residues. Germline assignment: CDR1 MDHEN and CDR2 SYDVKM. CDR3 sequence (DNA): TGTGCCTGTCTAGCGGACTTACTTAGCCACGAGCAGTACTTC. The encoded protein is CACLADLLSHEQYF.